This T cell receptor beta chain was found in a study of T cell repertoires in cytomegalovirus infection. Study overall: Public signatures in TCR beta pointed to CMV infection and matching HLA type.

TCRdb recomputed calls from the reads with MiXCR, one row per CDR3 protein. The sample gives around 340,000 distinct CDR3 sequences, 25% to 30% of which show up once; 20% is in the top ten. This clonotype was seen only once. Its antigen is not known. The CDR3 is made up of 14 amino acids. Germline values: CDR1 LGHDT, CDR2 YNNKEL (reference sequence). The J segment lost 4 bases and the V segment lost 7 bases, leaving 4 bases of the junction unmatched. Study outcomes and limitations: Using cumulative public TCR beta family frequency, the authors identified those who carried CMV together with the relevant HLA. CMV-specific HLA-C-restricted TCR beta clonotypes dominated the ex vivo response.

The material sequenced was cultured PBMCs, taken from culture after CMV antigen stimulation. The TCR originated in a human donor in good health (CMV status not recorded). Some clones in this sample may be carry-over from other donors' samples. The genes are TRBV3-1 and TRBJ2-5; 12 bases agree with TRBD2. The CDR3 coding sequence is TGTGCCAGCAAGACTAGCGGGGGCAGAGAGACCCAGTACTTC. Translating gives CASKTSGGRETQYF.